A single sample is the source of the 7 T cell receptor beta chains below, sequenced in a study of blood T cells in healthy people across ages. With a J-beta primer mix and a sample-barcoded 5' primer, a second PCR ran about 7 to 12 cycles. TCRdb reanalysed the 5' RACE reads using MiXCR and keeps one entry per CDR3 protein. The sample yields over 1,500,000 distinct CDR3 sequences, 30% to 40% seen once. The sample consisted of blood. The receptors were sampled from a human donor in good health.

A remark on this clonotype: A much larger clone sits a single nucleotide away, making a read error possible. The genes are TRBV5-6 and TRBJ2-5; D remains ambiguous. This CDR3 has 12 residues. Trimming left V 0 bases short and J 11 bases short, with 11 bases between. Per the germline V gene, CDR1 is SGHDT and CDR2 is YYEEEE. The DNA of the CDR3 is TGTGCCAGCAGCTTGGGGCCCAATGAGCAGTACTTC. Translation gives CASSLGPNEQYF. Looking up the rest from reference TRBV5-6 and TRBJ2-5 gives the full variable domain: DAGVTQSPTHLIKTRGQQVTLRCSPKSGHDTVSWYQQALGQGPQFIFQYYEEEERQRGNFPDRFSGHQFPNYSSELNVNALLLGDSALYLCASSLGPNEQYFGPGTRLLVL.

The chain uses TRBV5-1 and TRBJ1-2, with D perhaps matching TRBD1 (5 bases). The CDR3 loop spans 15 amino acids. The germline V gene has CDR1 SGHRS and CDR2 YFSETQ. V was trimmed by 0 bases and J by 8 bases, leaving 17 bases between them. CDR3 protein: CASSLAMSGGLGYTF. The DNA of the CDR3 is TGCGCCAGCAGCTTGGCGATGAGCGGGGGTCTAGGCTACACCTTC.

The V call is TRBV7-3, the J call TRBJ2-1; D tentatively fits TRBD1 or TRBD2 (5 bases each). Germline CDR1 is SGHTA and CDR2 is FQGTGA. The CDR3 has 14 residues. V was cut by 2 bases and J by 8 bases, with 13 bases left in between. The CDR3 sequence: CASSLQSRDHEQFF. In DNA form, the CDR3 reads TGTGCCAGCAGCTTACAATCCAGGGACCATGAGCAGTTCTTC.

This chain uses TRBV2 with TRBJ2-3; a weak D match, TRBD1 (5 bases). CDR3 size: 16 residues. In germline, CDR1 is SNHLY, CDR2 FYNNEI. V lost 4 bases, J lost 2 bases, and 16 bases lay in between. The CDR3 reads CASSAPGWGLTDTQYF. The CDR3 coding sequence is TGTGCCAGCAGTGCTCCTGGGTGGGGCCTCACAGATACGCAGTATTTT.

The rearrangement links TRBV20-1 to TRBJ2-7; TRBD2 is a possible D gene (5 bases). V was clipped by 6 bases and J by 3 bases, with 9 bases between them. The CDR3 loop spans 11 amino acids. The germline V gene encodes CDR1 DFQATT and CDR2 SNEGSKA (reference sequence). CDR3 in amino acids: CSALGNYEQYF. In DNA form, the CDR3 reads TGCAGTGCACTCGGGAACTACGAGCAGTACTTC.

This clonotype was seen a handful of times. The gene calls are TRBV20-1 and TRBJ2-3; D is possibly TRBD1 or TRBD2 (5 bases each). The V gene's germline CDR1 is DFQATT and CDR2 SNEGSKA (reference sequence). The CDR3 is made up of 14 amino acids. This chain's CDR3 is CSEKPGRNIDTQYF. CDR3 nucleotides: TGCAGCGAGAAGCCGGGACGGAATATCGATACGCAGTATTTT.

This clonotype has more than one count but fewer than ten. The chain uses TRBV9 and TRBJ1-6; 7 bases fit TRBD1. This CDR3 contains 16 residues. Germline CDR1 is SGDLS and CDR2 is YYNGEE. With V trimmed by 1 base and J by 4 bases, 5 bases remained unmatched. The CDR3 region is CASSVSLGQYNSPLHF. CDR3 nucleotides: TGTGCCAGCAGCGTATCCCTGGGACAGTATAATTCACCCCTCCACTTT. Together with reference TRBV9 and TRBJ1-6, the CDR3 gives the full variable domain: DSGVTQTPKHLITATGQRVTLRCSPRSGDLSVYWYQQSLDQGLQFLIQYYNGEERAKGNILERFSAQQFPDLHSELNLSSLELGDSALYFCASSVSLGQYNSPLHFGNGTRLTVT.